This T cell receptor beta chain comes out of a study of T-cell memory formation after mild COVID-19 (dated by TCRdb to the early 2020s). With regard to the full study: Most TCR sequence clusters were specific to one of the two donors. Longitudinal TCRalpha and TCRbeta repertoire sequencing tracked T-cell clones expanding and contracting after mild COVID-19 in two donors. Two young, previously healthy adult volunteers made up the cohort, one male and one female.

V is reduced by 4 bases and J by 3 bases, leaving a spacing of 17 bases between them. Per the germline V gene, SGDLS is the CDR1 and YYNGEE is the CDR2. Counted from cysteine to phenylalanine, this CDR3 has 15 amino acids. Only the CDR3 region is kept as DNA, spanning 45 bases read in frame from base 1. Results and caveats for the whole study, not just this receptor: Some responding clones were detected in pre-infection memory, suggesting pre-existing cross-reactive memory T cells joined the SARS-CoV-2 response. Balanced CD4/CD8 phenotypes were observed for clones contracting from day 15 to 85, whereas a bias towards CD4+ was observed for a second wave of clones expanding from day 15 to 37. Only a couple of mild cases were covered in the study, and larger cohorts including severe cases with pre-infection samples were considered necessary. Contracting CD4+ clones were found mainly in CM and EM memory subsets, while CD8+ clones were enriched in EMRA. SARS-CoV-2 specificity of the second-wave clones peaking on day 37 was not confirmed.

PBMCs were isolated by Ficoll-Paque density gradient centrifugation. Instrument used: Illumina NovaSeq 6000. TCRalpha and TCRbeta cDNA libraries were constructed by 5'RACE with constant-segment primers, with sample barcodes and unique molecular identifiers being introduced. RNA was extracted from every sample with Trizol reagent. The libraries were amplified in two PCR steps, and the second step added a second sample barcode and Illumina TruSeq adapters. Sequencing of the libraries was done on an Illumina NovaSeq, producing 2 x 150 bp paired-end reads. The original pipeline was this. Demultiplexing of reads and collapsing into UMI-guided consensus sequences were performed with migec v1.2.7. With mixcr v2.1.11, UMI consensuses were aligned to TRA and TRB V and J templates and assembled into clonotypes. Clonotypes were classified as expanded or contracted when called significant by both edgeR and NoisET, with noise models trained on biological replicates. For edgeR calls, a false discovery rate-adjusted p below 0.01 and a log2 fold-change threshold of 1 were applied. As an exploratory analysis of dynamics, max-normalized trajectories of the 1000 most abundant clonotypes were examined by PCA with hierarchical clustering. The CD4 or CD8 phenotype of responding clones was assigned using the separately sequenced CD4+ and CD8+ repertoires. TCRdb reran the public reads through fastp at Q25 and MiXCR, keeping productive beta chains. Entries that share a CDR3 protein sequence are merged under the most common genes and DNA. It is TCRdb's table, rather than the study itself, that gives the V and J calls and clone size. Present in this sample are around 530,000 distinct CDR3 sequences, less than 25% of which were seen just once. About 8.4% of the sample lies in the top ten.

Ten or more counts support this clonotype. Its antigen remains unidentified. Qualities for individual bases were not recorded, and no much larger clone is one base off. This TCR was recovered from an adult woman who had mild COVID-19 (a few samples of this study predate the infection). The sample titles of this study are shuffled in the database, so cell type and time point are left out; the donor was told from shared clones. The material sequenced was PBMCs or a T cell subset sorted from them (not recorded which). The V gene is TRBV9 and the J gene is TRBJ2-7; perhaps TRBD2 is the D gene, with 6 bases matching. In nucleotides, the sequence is TGTGCCAGCAGCCAGAGCCCCGGGAGTAACTACGAGCAGTACTTC. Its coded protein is CASSQSPGSNYEQYF.